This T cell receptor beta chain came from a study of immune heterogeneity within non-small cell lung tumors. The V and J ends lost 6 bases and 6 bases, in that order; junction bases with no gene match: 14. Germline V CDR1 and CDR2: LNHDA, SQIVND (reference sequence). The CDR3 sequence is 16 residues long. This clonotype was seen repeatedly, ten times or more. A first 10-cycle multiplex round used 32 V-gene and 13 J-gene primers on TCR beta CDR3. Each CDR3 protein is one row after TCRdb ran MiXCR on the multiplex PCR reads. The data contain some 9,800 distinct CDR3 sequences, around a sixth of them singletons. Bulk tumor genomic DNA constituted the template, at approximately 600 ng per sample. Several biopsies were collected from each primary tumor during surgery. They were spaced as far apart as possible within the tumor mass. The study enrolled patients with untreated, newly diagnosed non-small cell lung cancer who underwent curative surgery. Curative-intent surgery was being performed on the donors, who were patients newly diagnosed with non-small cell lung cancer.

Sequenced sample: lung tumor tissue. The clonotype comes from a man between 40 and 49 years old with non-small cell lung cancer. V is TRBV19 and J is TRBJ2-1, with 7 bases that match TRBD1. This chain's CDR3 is CASRSGGRGYVNEQFF. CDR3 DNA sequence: TGTGCCAGTAGGTCCGGCGGCAGGGGGTATGTCAATGAGCAGTTCTTC.